This T cell receptor beta chain was identified in a study of somatic mutations in cytotoxic T cells in rheumatoid arthritis. Across the whole study: Right after diagnosis, and before any treatment had started, patient peripheral blood (about 27 ml EDTA) was drawn. Study outcomes and limitations: For rheumatoid arthritis patients, CD8+ clonality increased with age, whereas it did not in healthy controls. Significant differences in CD8+ T-cell clonality were not found between rheumatoid arthritis patients and healthy controls (age-matched).

Remarks on this clone: Its antigen remains unknown.

TCRdb's copy holds only in-frame clones and misses some; the assay was immunoSEQ multiplex PCR. Of about 11,000 clones detected, 70% to 85% appear once; the ten largest clones hold approximately 8.9%. Germline V gene sequence: CDR1 MGHRA, CDR2 YSYEKL. Trimming pared 1 base from V and 10 bases from J, leaving 11 bases between. This CDR3 has 13 residues. Material for sequencing was CD8+ T cells sorted from blood. This clonotype was sampled from a woman aged 60-75 years with rheumatoid arthritis. The chain is built from TRBV4-1 and TRBJ2-1; D is possibly TRBD1 (5 bases). CDR3 bases: TGCGCCAGCAGCCAAGTCAAGGGGTGGGAGCAGTTCTTC. Translated: CASSQVKGWEQFF.